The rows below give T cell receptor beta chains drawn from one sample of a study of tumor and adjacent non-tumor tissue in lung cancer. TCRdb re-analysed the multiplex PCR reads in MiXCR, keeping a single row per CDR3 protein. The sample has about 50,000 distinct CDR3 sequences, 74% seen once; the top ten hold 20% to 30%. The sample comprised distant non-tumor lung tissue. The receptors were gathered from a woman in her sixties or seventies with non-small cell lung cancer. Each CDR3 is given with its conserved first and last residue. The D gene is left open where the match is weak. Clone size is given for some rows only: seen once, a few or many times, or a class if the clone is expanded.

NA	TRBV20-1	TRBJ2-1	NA	TGCGGTGCTAGAGAAGCGGGTCCACCCCTTAACTCCTACAATGAGCAGTTTTTC	CGAREAGPPLNSYNEQFF
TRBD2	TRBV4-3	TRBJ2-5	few	TGCGCCAGCAGCCAAGATACCCTAACGGGAGGTGTGGGAGAGACCCAGTACTTC	CASSQDTLTGGVGETQYF
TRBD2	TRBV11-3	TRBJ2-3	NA	TGTGCCAGCAGACCTGGGACTAGCAGAAACACAGATACGCAGTATTTT	CASRPGTSRNTDTQYF
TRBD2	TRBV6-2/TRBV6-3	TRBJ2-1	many	TGTGCCAGCAGCTCACCCCATCGAGCGGGAGGAGGGGGTGAGCAGTTCTTC	CASSSPHRAGGGGEQFF
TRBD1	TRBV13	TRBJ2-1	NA	TGTGCCAACACCGTAACAGGGGTTGGTGAGCAGTTCTTC	CANTVTGVGEQFF
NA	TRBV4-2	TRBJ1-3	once	TGTGCCAGCAGCCAAGATGGGGAAGGAAGGGCTGGAAGCACCATATATTTT	CASSQDGEGRAGSTIYF
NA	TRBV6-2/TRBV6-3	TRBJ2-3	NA	TGTGCCAACAGTTACGGGATAGTAGTTACGCAGTATTTT	CANSYGIVVTQYF
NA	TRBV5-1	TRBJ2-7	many	TGCGCCAGCAGCTTGGTGGCAGGGGACCCGACCGAGCAGTACTTC	CASSLVAGDPTEQYF
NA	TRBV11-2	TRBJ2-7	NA	TGTGCCAATAGCTTACCAACAGGGCGCTACGAGCAGTATTTC	CANSLPTGRYEQYF
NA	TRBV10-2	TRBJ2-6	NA	TGCGCCAGCAGTTGCACCTCCCCTGGGGCCAACGTCCTGACTTTC	CASSCTSPGANVLTF
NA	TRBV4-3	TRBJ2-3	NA	TGTGCCAGCAGCAACGGACTGACGAGCACAGATACGCAGTATTTT	CASSNGLTSTDTQYF
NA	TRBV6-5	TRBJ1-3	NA	TGTGCCAGCAGCTGGGACAACAGGGACAGAAACACCATATATTTT	CASSWDNRDRNTIYF
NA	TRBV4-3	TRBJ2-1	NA	TGCGCCAGCAGCCAAGATCGGATCTCCTACAGTGAGCAATTCTTC	CASSQDRISYSEQFF
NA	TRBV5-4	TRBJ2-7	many	TGTGCCAGCAGCTTTACAGGAAGCCCCTACGAGCAGTACTTC	CASSFTGSPYEQYF
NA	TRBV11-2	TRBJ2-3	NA	TGTGCCAGCAACTTAGATCTCGGCGGAGGGGATTCGTGGTATTTT	CASNLDLGGGDSWYF
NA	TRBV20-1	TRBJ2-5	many	TGCAGTGCTAGAGCCCCGAAGGGAGAGACCCAGTACTTC	CSARAPKGETQYF
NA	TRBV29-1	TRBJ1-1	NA	TGCATCGTTCTTTTACCCGGGACAAGGAAAATGAACACTGAAGCTTTCTTT	CIVLLPGTRKMNTEAFF
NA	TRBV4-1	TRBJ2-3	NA	TGCGCCAGCAGCCAAGATGGTGCTACGCAGTATTTT	CASSQDGATQYF
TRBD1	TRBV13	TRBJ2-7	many	TGTGCCAGCCGGGACAGGGCCGAGCAGTACTTC	CASRDRAEQYF
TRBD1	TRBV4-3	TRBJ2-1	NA	TGCGCCAGCAGCCATCTACCTGGGACAGGGGCCAATAAGCAGTTCTTC	CASSHLPGTGANKQFF
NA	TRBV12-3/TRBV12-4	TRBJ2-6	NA	TGTGCCAGCAGTTTAAGGAAGGCTGGGGCCGACGTCCTGACTTTC	CASSLRKAGADVLTF
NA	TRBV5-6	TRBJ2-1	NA	TGTGCCAGCAGCTTGTCAAGCGAGGGGAGCTCCTACAATGAGCAGTTCTTC	CASSLSSEGSSYNEQFF
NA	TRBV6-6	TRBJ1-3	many	TGTGCCAGCAGTTACCCCCCAGGGACCCTCGACTCTGGAAACACCATATATTTT	CASSYPPGTLDSGNTIYF
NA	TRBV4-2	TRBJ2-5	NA	TGTGCCAGTAGACAACCAGACGGTCTAGAAAGAGAGACCCAGTACTTC	CASRQPDGLERETQYF
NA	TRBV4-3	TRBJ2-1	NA	TGCGCCAGCAGCCAAACTGTATCCCAGAGTTCCTACAATGAGCAGTTCTTC	CASSQTVSQSSYNEQFF
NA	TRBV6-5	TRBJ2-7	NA	TGTGCCAGCAGTTTTCTCGGCGGGGACGGCGAGCAGTACTTC	CASSFLGGDGEQYF
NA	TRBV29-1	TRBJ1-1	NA	TGCAGCGTTCAAAAACAAACGGGGTCTGAAGCTTCCTTT	CSVQKQTGSEASF
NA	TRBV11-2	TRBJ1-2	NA	TGTGCCAGCAGCAGGGAGGGGAGGGTAGGCTACGCCTTC	CASSREGRVGYAF
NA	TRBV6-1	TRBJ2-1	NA	TGTGCCAGCAGCCTGACACGATACAATGAGCAGTCCTTC	CASSLTRYNEQSF
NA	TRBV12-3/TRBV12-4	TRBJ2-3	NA	TGTGCCTGCGGTTTTGGGCGGACAGATACGCAGTATTTT	CACGFGRTDTQYF
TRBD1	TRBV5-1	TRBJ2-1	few	TGCGCCAGCAGCGATGGACAGGGGTCGAACAATGAGCAGTTCTTC	CASSDGQGSNNEQFF
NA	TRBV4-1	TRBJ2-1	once	TGCGCCAGCAGCCGAGAACATGGCGGGGGCTCCAACAATGAGCAGTTCTTC	CASSREHGGGSNNEQFF
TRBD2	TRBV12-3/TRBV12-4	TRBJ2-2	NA	TGTGCAAGCGGGGGCGGGGAGCCGAACACCGGGGAGCTGTTTTTT	CASGGGEPNTGELFF
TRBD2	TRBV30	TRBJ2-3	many	TGTGCCTGGAGTGTACTAGCGGGAACAGATACGCAGTATTTT	CAWSVLAGTDTQYF
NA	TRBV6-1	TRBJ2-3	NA	TGTGCTGCCTCGAACACAGATACGCAGTATTTT	CAASNTDTQYF
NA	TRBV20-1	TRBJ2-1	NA	TGCAGTGCTAGAGATTTAGAGGGAGTCTTGAATGAGCAGTTCTTC	CSARDLEGVLNEQFF
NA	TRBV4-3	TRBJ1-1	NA	TGCGCCATTAGCCTCTCCGGGGACACTGAAGCTTTCTTT	CAISLSGDTEAFF
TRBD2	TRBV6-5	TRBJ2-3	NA	TGTATCAGCAATGTAGCGGGATCGAGCACAGATACGCAGTATTTT	CISNVAGSSTDTQYF
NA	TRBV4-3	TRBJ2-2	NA	TGCACCAGCAGTCAAGACCGAGGCTGGGGGACCGGGGAGCTGTTTTTT	CTSSQDRGWGTGELFF
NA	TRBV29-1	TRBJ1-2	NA	NA	CSVGQGTQGYTF
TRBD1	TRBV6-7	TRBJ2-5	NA	TGTGCCAGCAGTTACACGGACAGGGTTAAGTACCAAGAGACCCAGTACTTC	CASSYTDRVKYQETQYF
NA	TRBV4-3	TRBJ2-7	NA	TGCACCAGCAGTCAAGGAGGTGACGGGGGCTACGAGCAGTACTTC	CTSSQGGDGGYEQYF
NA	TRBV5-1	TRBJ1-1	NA	TGCGCCAGCAGCTTGTCAGGAACAGGGTCGGGTACTGAAGCTTTCTTT	CASSLSGTGSGTEAFF
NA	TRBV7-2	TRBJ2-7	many	TGTGCCAGCAGCCCCACCCGGGACTCTTACTACGAGCAGTACTTC	CASSPTRDSYYEQYF
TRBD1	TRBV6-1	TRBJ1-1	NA	TGTGCCAGCACTGAATCTATCGTTGCCTTGGGACAGGGGAACACTGAAGCTGTCTTT	CASTESIVALGQGNTEAVF
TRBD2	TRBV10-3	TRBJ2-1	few	TGTGCCATCAGAGATACCAAGCGGGATTACCATGAACAGTTCTTC	CAIRDTKRDYHEQFF
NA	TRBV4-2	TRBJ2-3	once	TGTGCCAGCAGCCAAGGGCGTGGATGGGCAGGTACGCAGTATTTT	CASSQGRGWAGTQYF
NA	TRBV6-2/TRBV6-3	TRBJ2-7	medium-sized	TGTGCCAGCAGTTTTGGACTAACCCCATCAGAAGGGGAGCAGTACTTC	CASSFGLTPSEGEQYF
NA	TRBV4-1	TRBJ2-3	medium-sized	TGCGCCAGCAGCCAAGATGGGGGTACGCAGTATTTT	CASSQDGGTQYF
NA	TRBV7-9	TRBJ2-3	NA	TGTGCCAGCAGCTTAGGGTACGTGCAGGATGCGCAGTATTTT	CASSLGYVQDAQYF
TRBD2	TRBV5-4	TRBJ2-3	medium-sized	TGTGCCAGCAGCGTGGGACTAGCGGGGGGAGGTAGAGATACGCAGTATTTT	CASSVGLAGGGRDTQYF